A single sample is the source of the 23 T cell receptor beta chains below, sequenced in a study of shared clonotypes between healthy human individuals. Repertoires were generated with immunoSEQ multiplex PCR, while TCRdb's copy carries only in-frame clones and drops some. The profile covers around 1.6 million clones, with approximately 98% appearing a single time and around 0.45% taken by the ten largest. The sample taken for sequencing was naive CD4+ T cells sorted from blood. Sample subset: CD45RA+ positively selected. The receptors were gathered from a man aged 25-45 years in good health.

The CDR3 loop reads CASSDVAGGSWETQYF. The CDR3, as DNA: TGTGCCAGCAGTGACGTAGCGGGAGGATCTTGGGAGACCCAGTACTTC. The V and J genes are TRBV2 and TRBJ2-5; TRBD2 aligns across 10 bases. The V segment lost 3 bases and the J segment 5 bases; nucleotides outside the gene matches: 9. Germline V gene data show CDR1 as SNHLY and CDR2 as FYNNEI. This CDR3 has 16 residues.

The chain combines TRBV7-9 with TRBJ2-3; 9 positions agree with TRBD1. Trimming cost V 0 bases and J 3 bases; bases outside gene matches: 4. Germline V gene sequence: CDR1 SEHNR, CDR2 FQNEAQ (reference sequence). The length of the CDR3 is 16 residues. In DNA, the CDR3 is TGTGCCAGCAGCTTAGCTGACAGGGGGGGGACAGATACGCAGTATTTT. This sequence encodes CASSLADRGGTDTQYF. The full variable domain, with the rest looked up from reference TRBV7-9 and TRBJ2-3, is DTGVSQNPRHKITKRGQNVTFRCDPISEHNRLYWYRQTLGQGPEFLTYFQNEAQLEKSRLLSDRFSAERPKGSFSTLEIQRTEQGDSAMYLCASSLADRGGTDTQYFGPGTRLTVL.

The CDR3 region is CASSVLAGGETDTQYF. The CDR3 DNA follows: TGTGCCAGCAGCGTCTTAGCGGGAGGTGAAACAGATACGCAGTATTTT. This rearrangement joins TRBV9 to TRBJ2-3; 10 bases agree with TRBD2. The CDR3 is 16 residues long. CDR1 SGDLS and CDR2 YYNGEE come from the germline V gene. Trimming at V came to 2 bases and at J to 3 bases, leaving 6 bases not matched to a gene. Looking up the rest from reference TRBV9 and TRBJ2-3 gives the full variable domain: DSGVTQTPKHLITATGQRVTLRCSPRSGDLSVYWYQQSLDQGLQFLIQYYNGEERAKGNILERFSAQQFPDLHSELNLSSLELGDSALYFCASSVLAGGETDTQYFGPGTRLTVL.

This chain uses TRBV7-3 with TRBJ1-5; 9 bases line up with TRBD1. This CDR3 is 15 amino acids long. Trimming removed 6 bases from V and 6 bases from J; junction bases left unmatched: 9. Germline V gene lookup returns CDR1 SGHTA and CDR2 FQGTGA. The CDR3 DNA reads as TGTGCCAGCAGGGAACCGGGGACAGGGACTCAGCCCCAGCATTTT. It yields the protein CASREPGTGTQPQHF.

About this clone itself: Other DNA sequences in the sample encode the same CDR3. CDR3 bases: TGTGCCAGCAGGGACTATAGCAATCAGCCCCAGCATTTT. Protein product: CASRDYSNQPQHF. The rearrangement uses TRBV28 and TRBJ1-5; D unclear. CDR1 and CDR2 (germline): MDHEN, SYDVKM. Trimming took off 6 bases at V and 0 bases at J, with 6 bases between the two ends. The CDR3 is made up of 13 amino acids.

V gene TRBV11-3 combines with J gene TRBJ2-2, with 12 bases matching TRBD2. Germline trimming cut 0 bases from V and 1 base from J; bases unmatched to any gene: 0. The CDR3 covers 17 residues. The V gene's germline CDR1 is SGHNT and CDR2 YENEEA. In DNA, the CDR3 is TGTGCCAGCAGCTTAGAACTAGCGGGAGGGAACACCGGGGAGCTGTTTTTT. It encodes CASSLELAGGNTGELFF. The complete variable domain, with remaining parts taken from reference TRBV11-3 and TRBJ2-2, reads EAGVVQSPRYKIIEKKQPVAFWCNPISGHNTLYWYLQNLGQGPELLIRYENEEAVDDSQLPKDRFSAERLKGVDSTLKIQPAELGDSAVYLCASSLELAGGNTGELFFGEGSRLTVL.

The CDR3 loop reads CASSHGTSLRNEQYF. The DNA for the CDR3 is TGCGCCAGCAGCCACGGAACCTCTCTCAGGAACGAGCAGTACTTC. The chain links TRBV4-1 to TRBJ2-7; D gene unclear. The germline V and J ends were trimmed by 3 bases and 5 bases, with 17 bases remaining between them. The CDR3 sequence is 15 residues long. Germline V gene sequence: CDR1 MGHRA, CDR2 YSYEKL.

This rearrangement joins TRBV6-4 to TRBJ2-3, with 9 bases identical to TRBD2. With 4 bases clipped from V and 4 bases from J, the junction kept 15 bases outside the gene matches. The germline gives CDR1 MRHNA, CDR2 SNTAGT. The CDR3 is made up of 18 amino acids. The CDR3 protein is CASSAGAGGPSRADTQYF. CDR3 DNA sequence: TGTGCCAGCAGTGCAGGGGCGGGAGGGCCATCCCGCGCAGATACGCAGTATTTT.

This clone has just one count. The chain has TRBV11-2 and TRBJ2-1; D ambiguous. The V gene lost 4 bases and the J gene lost 6 bases, with 19 bases spanning the gap. Germline V gives CDR1 SGHAT, CDR2 FQNNGV. The CDR3 extends over 16 amino acids. The CDR3: CASSYYPPYSPNEQFF. For the CDR3, the DNA is TGTGCCAGCAGCTATTATCCCCCCTATAGCCCCAATGAGCAGTTCTTC.

The chain joins TRBV19 to TRBJ2-7; weak D call: TRBD1 (8 bases). The V end lost 5 bases, the J end lost 3 bases, and 14 bases lay between the germline ends. The germline gives CDR1 LNHDA, CDR2 SQIVND (reference sequence). The CDR3 length is 14 residues. DNA of the CDR3: TGTGCCAGTAGTTCACAGGGGGAGGGCTACGAGCAGTACTTC. Amino acid sequence: CASSSQGEGYEQYF.

The chain has TRBV29-1 and TRBJ1-2; D uncertain. The CDR3 extends over 9 amino acids. The germline V and J ends were trimmed by 4 bases and 6 bases, with 3 bases remaining between them. Germline V gives CDR1 SQVTM, CDR2 ANQGSEA. As DNA, the CDR3 is TGCAGCGTTGCGGATGGCTACACCTTC. Residues: CSVADGYTF.

This chain joins TRBV5-4 and TRBJ2-7, with 8 bases matching TRBD2. Germline CDR1 SGHNT, CDR2 YYREEE (reference sequence). The CDR3 is made up of 16 amino acids. V lost 4 bases, J lost 7 bases, and 16 bases stayed unmatched. The CDR3 sequence is CASSNGLAHSLGEQYF. DNA for the CDR3: TGTGCCAGCAGCAATGGACTAGCTCATAGCCTGGGGGAGCAGTACTTC. The full variable domain, in which reference TRBV5-4 and TRBJ2-7 provide the parts outside the CDR3, is ETGVTQSPTHLIKTRGQQVTLRCSSQSGHNTVSWYQQALGQGPQFIFQYYREEENGRGNFPPRFSGLQFPNYSSELNVNALELDDSALYLCASSNGLAHSLGEQYFGPGTRLTVT.

V and J are TRBV18 and TRBJ1-1; tentative D call: TRBD1 (5 bases). CDR1 KGHSH and CDR2 LQKENI come from the germline V gene. Trimming shortened V by 6 bases and J by 2 bases, and 16 bases separated the two germline ends. This CDR3 comprises 15 residues. DNA of the CDR3: TGTGCCAGCTCGCCTTCTCTGGGGCGAAACACTGAAGCTTTCTTT. Its translation is CASSPSLGRNTEAFF. Variable domain in full (rest from reference TRBV18 and TRBJ1-1): NAGVMQNPRHLVRRRGQEARLRCSPMKGHSHVYWYRQLPEEGLKFMVYLQKENIIDESGMPKERFSAEFPKEGPSILRIQQVVRGDSAAYFCASSPSLGRNTEAFFGQGTRLTVV.

CDR3 in DNA: TGTGCCAGCACGCGGGGGTCCAACGAGCAGTACTTC. Its protein is CASTRGSNEQYF. The rearrangement joins TRBV28 to TRBJ2-7; 7 positions match TRBD2. This CDR3 contains 12 residues. Germline trimming cut 7 bases from V and 5 bases from J; bases unmatched to any gene: 5. Per the germline V gene, CDR1 is MDHEN and CDR2 is SYDVKM.

This chain uses TRBV25-1 with TRBJ2-7; a possible D gene is TRBD1 (6 bases). The CDR3 is 15 residues long. V was trimmed by 4 bases and J by 1 base, leaving 14 bases between them. Germline lookup yields CDR1 MGHDK and CDR2 SYGVNS. CDR3 in amino acids: CASSGLRTGSYEQYF. DNA of the CDR3: TGTGCCAGCAGTGGGCTAAGAACAGGGTCCTACGAGCAGTACTTC.

The count of this clone is one. The rearrangement uses TRBV5-1 and TRBJ2-5, with D possibly TRBD2 on 6 matching bases. The V and J ends lost 0 bases and 4 bases respectively, with 10 bases between them. CDR3 size: 14 residues. Germline lookup yields CDR1 SGHRS and CDR2 YFSETQ. The CDR3 DNA reads TGCGCCAGCAGCTTGGCCGGGACTTCAGAGACCCAGTACTTC. Translated, it gives CASSLAGTSETQYF.

The chain links TRBV18 to TRBJ2-1; D gene unclear. The CDR3 loop spans 15 amino acids. The germline gives CDR1 KGHSH, CDR2 LQKENI. The germline V and J ends were trimmed by 2 bases and 4 bases, with 12 bases remaining between them. Here the CDR3 DNA reads TGTGCCAGCTCACCAAGCCAAGAGTTTTACAATGAGCAGTTCTTC. It is translated as CASSPSQEFYNEQFF.

The V gene is TRBV5-6, the J gene TRBJ2-1, with a tentative D call TRBD1 (6 bases). The germline V gene has CDR1 SGHDT and CDR2 YYEEEE. The CDR3 totals 14 residues. V was pared by 0 bases and J by 4 bases, with 8 bases between. The CDR3 reads CASSLGDIYNEQFF. The DNA for the CDR3 is TGTGCCAGCAGCTTGGGGGACATATACAATGAGCAGTTCTTC.

This sequence joins TRBV20-1 and TRBJ2-3; the match to TRBD1 covers 7 bases. V was pared by 5 bases and J by 9 bases, with 5 bases of the junction left unmatched. Looked up from germline, CDR1 is DFQATT and CDR2 is SNEGSKA (reference sequence). This CDR3 spans 11 amino acids. CDR3 DNA: TGCAGTGCTGCCACAGGGGAAACGCAGTATTTT. This codes for CSAATGETQYF.

J is TRBJ2-3 and V is TRBV28, with D perhaps matching TRBD2 (5 bases). Looked up from germline, CDR1 is MDHEN and CDR2 is SYDVKM. CDR3 length: 14 amino acids. The V gene lost 4 bases and the J gene lost 4 bases, with 12 bases spanning the gap. The CDR3 DNA reads TGTGCCAGCAGTTACGCCGCGGAGGCAGATACGCAGTATTTT. Amino acid sequence: CASSYAAEADTQYF.

The CDR3 nucleotides read TGTGCCATCAGGGAACAGGGGGCGAGCTACGAGCAGTACTTC. Protein product: CAIREQGASYEQYF. This sequence joins TRBV10-3 and TRBJ2-7; 9 bases line up with TRBD1. Germline CDR1 is ENHRY and CDR2 is SYGVKD. This CDR3 has 14 amino acids. J lost 3 bases, V lost 6 bases, and 6 bases had no gene match.

The chain is built from TRBV5-1 and TRBJ2-7; unclear D gene. V was shortened by 1 base and J by 3 bases, with 14 bases between the two germline ends. This CDR3 spans 15 amino acids. CDR1 and CDR2 (germline): SGHRS, YFSETQ. The CDR3 region is CASSLLFGYGYEQYF. The CDR3, as DNA: TGCGCCAGCAGCTTGTTGTTTGGCTACGGCTACGAGCAGTACTTC.

The chain has TRBV20-1 and TRBJ1-1, with unresolved D. Germline assignment: CDR1 DFQATT and CDR2 SNEGSKA (reference sequence). The CDR3 loop spans 10 amino acids. V lost 6 bases and J lost 5, with 7 bases in between. The CDR3 nucleotides are TGCAGTGCACCGAAGACTGAAGCTTTCTTT. Its translation is CSAPKTEAFF.